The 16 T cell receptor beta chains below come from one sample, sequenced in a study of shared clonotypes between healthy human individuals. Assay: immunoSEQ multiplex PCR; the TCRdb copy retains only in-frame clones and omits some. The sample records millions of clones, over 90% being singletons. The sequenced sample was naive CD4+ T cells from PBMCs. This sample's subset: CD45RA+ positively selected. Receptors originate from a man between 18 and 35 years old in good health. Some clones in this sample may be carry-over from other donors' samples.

Here the CDR3 DNA reads TGTGCCAGCAGCTTAAGGCAGGGCTTCCACGAGCAGTACTTC. This sequence encodes CASSLRQGFHEQYF. The chain combines TRBV7-9 with TRBJ2-7, with a tentative D call TRBD1 (5 bases). This CDR3 has 14 amino acids. Germline loops: CDR1 SEHNR, CDR2 FQNEAQ (reference sequence). Trimming cost V 2 bases and J 5 bases, with 13 bases left between them.

DNA for the CDR3: TGTGCCAGCAGCCCGGGGTCCTGGACGGGGGAGACCCAGTACTTC. The encoded protein is CASSPGSWTGETQYF. This chain joins TRBV5-6 and TRBJ2-5; D might be TRBD2 (5 bases). CDR3 length equals 15 residues. CDR1 and CDR2 (germline): SGHDT, YYEEEE. Trimming took 4 bases from V and 5 from J, leaving 18 bases between them.

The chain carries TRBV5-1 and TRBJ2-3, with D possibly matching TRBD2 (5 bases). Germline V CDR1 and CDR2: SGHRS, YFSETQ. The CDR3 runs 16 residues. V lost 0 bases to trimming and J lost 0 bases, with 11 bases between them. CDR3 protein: CASSLEGGLSTDTQYF. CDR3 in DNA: TGCGCCAGCAGCTTGGAGGGCGGGCTAAGCACAGATACGCAGTATTTT.

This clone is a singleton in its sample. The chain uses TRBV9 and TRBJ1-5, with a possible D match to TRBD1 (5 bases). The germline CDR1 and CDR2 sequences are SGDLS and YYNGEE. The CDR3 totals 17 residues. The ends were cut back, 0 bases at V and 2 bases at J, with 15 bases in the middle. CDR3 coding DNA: TGTGCCAGCAGCGTAGGTAACGGGCAGGGAGGCAATCAGCCCCAGCATTTT. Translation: CASSVGNGQGGNQPQHF.

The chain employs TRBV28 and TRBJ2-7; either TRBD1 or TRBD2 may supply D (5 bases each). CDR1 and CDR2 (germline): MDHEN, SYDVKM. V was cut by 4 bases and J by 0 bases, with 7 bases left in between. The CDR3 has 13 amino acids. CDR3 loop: CASSWDRSYEQYF. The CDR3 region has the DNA TGTGCCAGCAGTTGGGACCGCTCCTACGAGCAGTACTTC.

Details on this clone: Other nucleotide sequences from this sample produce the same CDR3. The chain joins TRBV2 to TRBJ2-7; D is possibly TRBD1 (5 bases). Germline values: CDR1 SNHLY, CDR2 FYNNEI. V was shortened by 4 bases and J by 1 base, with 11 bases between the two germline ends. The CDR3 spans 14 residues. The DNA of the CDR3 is TGTGCCAGCAGTGCGTCTACAGGATCCTACGAGCAGTACTTC. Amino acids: CASSASTGSYEQYF.

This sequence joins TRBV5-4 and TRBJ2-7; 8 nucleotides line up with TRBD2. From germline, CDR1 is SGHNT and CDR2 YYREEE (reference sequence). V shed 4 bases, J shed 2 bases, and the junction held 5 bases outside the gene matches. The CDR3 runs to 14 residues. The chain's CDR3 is CASSAAGEPYEQYF. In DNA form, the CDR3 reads TGTGCCAGCAGCGCAGCGGGGGAACCCTACGAGCAGTACTTC.

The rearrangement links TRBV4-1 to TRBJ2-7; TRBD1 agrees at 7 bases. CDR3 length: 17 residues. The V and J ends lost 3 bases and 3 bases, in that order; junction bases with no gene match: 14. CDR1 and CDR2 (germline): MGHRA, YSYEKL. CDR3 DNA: TGCGCCAGCAGCCATGGTCCCACAGGGGACAGTTTCTACGAGCAGTACTTC. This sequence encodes CASSHGPTGDSFYEQYF.

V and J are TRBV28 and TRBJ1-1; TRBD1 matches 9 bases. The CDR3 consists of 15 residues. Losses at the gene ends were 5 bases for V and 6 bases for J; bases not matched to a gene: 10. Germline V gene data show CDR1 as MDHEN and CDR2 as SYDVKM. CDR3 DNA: TGTGCCAGCAGTAGTAAGGGGACAGGGAATCCTGAAGCTTTCTTT. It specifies CASSSKGTGNPEAFF. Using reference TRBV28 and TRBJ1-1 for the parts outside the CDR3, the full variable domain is DVKVTQSSRYLVKRTGEKVFLECVQDMDHENMFWYRQDPGLGLRLIYFSYDVKMKEKGDIPEGYSVSREKKERFSLILESASTNQTSMYLCASSSKGTGNPEAFFGQGTRLTVV.

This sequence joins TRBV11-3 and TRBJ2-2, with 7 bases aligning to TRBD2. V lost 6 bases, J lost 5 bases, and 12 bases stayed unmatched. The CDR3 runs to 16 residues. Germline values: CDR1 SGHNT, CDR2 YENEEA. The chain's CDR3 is CASSLSGFGRTGELFF. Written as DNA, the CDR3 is TGTGCCAGCAGTCTATCCGGGTTCGGGAGGACCGGGGAGCTGTTTTTT. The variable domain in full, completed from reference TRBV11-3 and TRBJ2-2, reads EAGVVQSPRYKIIEKKQPVAFWCNPISGHNTLYWYLQNLGQGPELLIRYENEEAVDDSQLPKDRFSAERLKGVDSTLKIQPAELGDSAVYLCASSLSGFGRTGELFFGEGSRLTVL.

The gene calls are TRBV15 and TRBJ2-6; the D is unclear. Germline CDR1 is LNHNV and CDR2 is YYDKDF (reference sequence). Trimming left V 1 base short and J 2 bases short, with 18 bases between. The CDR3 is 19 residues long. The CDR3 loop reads CATSRGSGSPSTGANVLTF. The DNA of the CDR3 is TGTGCCACCAGCAGAGGCTCCGGGTCCCCCTCAACTGGGGCCAACGTCCTGACTTTC.

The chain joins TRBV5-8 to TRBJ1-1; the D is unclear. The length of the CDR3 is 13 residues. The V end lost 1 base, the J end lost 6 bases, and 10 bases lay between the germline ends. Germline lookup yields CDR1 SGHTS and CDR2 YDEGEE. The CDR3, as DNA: TGTGCCAGCAGCTTGCCCCGGCGGGCTGAAGCTTTCTTT. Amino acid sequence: CASSLPRRAEAFF.

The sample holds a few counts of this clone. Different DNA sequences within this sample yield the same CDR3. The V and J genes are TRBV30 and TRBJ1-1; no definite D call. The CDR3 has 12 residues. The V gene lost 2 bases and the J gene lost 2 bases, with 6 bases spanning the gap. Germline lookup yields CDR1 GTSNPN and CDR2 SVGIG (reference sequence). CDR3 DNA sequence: TGTGCCTGGAGTCCAGGTAACACTGAAGCTTTCTTT. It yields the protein CAWSPGNTEAFF.

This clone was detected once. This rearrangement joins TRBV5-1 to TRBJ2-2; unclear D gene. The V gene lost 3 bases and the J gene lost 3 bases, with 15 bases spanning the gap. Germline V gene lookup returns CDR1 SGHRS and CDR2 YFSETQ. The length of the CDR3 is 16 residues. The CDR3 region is CASSWTTSFDTGELFF. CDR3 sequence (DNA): TGCGCCAGCAGCTGGACCACATCTTTTGACACCGGGGAGCTGTTTTTT. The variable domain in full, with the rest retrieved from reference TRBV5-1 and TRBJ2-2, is KAGVTQTPRYLIKTRGQQVTLSCSPISGHRSVSWYQQTPGQGLQFLFEYFSETQRNKGNFPGRFSGRQFSNSRSEMNVSTLELGDSALYLCASSWTTSFDTGELFFGEGSRLTVL.

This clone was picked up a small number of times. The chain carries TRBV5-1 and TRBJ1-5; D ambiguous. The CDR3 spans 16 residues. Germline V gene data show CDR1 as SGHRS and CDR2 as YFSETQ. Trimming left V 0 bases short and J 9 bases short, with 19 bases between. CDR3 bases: TGCGCCAGCAGCTTGGACGGCAGTGAGGCGGGAAGGCCCCAGCATTTT. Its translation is CASSLDGSEAGRPQHF.

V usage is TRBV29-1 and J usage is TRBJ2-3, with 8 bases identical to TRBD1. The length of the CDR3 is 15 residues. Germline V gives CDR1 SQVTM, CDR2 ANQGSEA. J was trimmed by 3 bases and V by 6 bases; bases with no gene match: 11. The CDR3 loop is CSVTLRGQRTDTQYF. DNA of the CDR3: TGCAGCGTGACCCTCAGGGGGCAACGGACAGATACGCAGTATTTT.